A selection of T cell receptor beta chains follows, all from one sample in a study of blood T cells in healthy people across ages. TCRdb redid the calling of the 5' RACE reads with MiXCR, one entry per CDR3 protein. The profile shows 450,000 to 700,000 distinct CDR3 sequences, 25% to 30% of them singletons. The source material was blood. All receptors come from a woman in her seventies in good health. CDR3s include the opening cysteine and the closing phenylalanine or tryptophan. D genes are given only for firm matches. Part of the rows lack a size; the others show once, few, many or a class for expanded clones.

D	V	size	J	DNA	CDR3
TRBD1	TRBV29-1	NA	TRBJ2-5	TGCAGCTACTACAGGGGATCAGAGACCCAGTACTTC	CSYYRGSETQYF
NA	TRBV27	NA	TRBJ1-4	TGTGCCAGCAGTTTTTTGGCCAGTGGGCGTCAACTGTTTTTT	CASSFLASGRQLFF
TRBD1	TRBV29-1	NA	TRBJ2-3	TGCAGCGCCGGGACAGGGTTCACAGATACGCAGTATTTT	CSAGTGFTDTQYF
NA	TRBV5-4	NA	TRBJ2-7	TGTGCCAGCAGCTATCCGGGAAGCTCCTACGAGCAGTACTTC	CASSYPGSSYEQYF
NA	TRBV20-1	NA	TRBJ1-4	TGCAGTGCTCAGAAGGGAGCGGATCCTAATGAAAAACTGTTTTTT	CSAQKGADPNEKLFF
TRBD2	TRBV29-1	NA	TRBJ2-7	TGCAGCGTTGAAGGGACTAGCGGGAAACCATACGAGCAGTACTTC	CSVEGTSGKPYEQYF
TRBD1	TRBV14	NA	TRBJ1-1	TGTGCCAGCAGCGGCCGACAGGGCGCAATGAACACTGAAGCTTTCTTT	CASSGRQGAMNTEAFF
TRBD2	TRBV7-2	few	TRBJ2-1	TGTGCCAGCAGCACGGGACTAGCGGGGGAGGATGAGCAGTTCTTC	CASSTGLAGEDEQFF
NA	TRBV5-1	few	TRBJ1-1	TGCGCCAGCAGCTTGGGGTCGACGGTAAACACTGAAGCTTTCTTT	CASSLGSTVNTEAFF
NA	TRBV7-2	NA	TRBJ2-1	TGTGCCAGCAGCTTAGAAACAGGGTGGGGTTCCTACGATGAGCAGTTCTTC	CASSLETGWGSYDEQFF
NA	TRBV18	NA	TRBJ2-3	TGTGCCAGCTCACCACCGTACCCACAGGGAGATACGCAGTATTTT	CASSPPYPQGDTQYF
NA	TRBV2	few	TRBJ2-5	TGTGCCTCCGGGGGACGGGGGCGAGAAGAGACCCAGTACTTC	CASGGRGREETQYF
NA	TRBV11-2	many	TRBJ1-4	TGTGCCAGCAGCTTAAGGGGTCGAGGACAGAGGGAAAAACTGTTTTTT	CASSLRGRGQREKLFF
TRBD1	TRBV14	NA	TRBJ1-2	TGTGCCAGCAGTCAATACCGGGACAGGGGCAGCTATGGCTACACCTTC	CASSQYRDRGSYGYTF
NA	TRBV4-1	NA	TRBJ2-4	TGCGCCAGCAGCCAAGAAGGGGTAATGGCCAAAAACATTCAGTACTTC	CASSQEGVMAKNIQYF
NA	TRBV5-8	few	TRBJ2-3	TGTGCCAGCAGCTCCACTATTGCAGATACGCAGTATTTT	CASSSTIADTQYF
NA	TRBV5-1	NA	TRBJ2-3	TGCGCCAGCAGCTTCGGCGCAGGGGGGTCTGTCACCGGTACGCAGTATTTT	CASSFGAGGSVTGTQYF
TRBD1	TRBV6-5	few	TRBJ1-2	TGTGCCAGCAGGTACTGGACAGGGGACTACACCTTC	CASRYWTGDYTF
NA	TRBV29-1	NA	TRBJ2-1	TGCAGCGTTGAGGGGCTAGAGAGCGATGAGCAGTTCTTC	CSVEGLESDEQFF
NA	TRBV7-2	NA	TRBJ2-5	TGTGTCAGCAGCTTCTCGGATCAAGAGACCCAGTACTTC	CVSSFSDQETQYF
TRBD1	TRBV4-1	NA	TRBJ1-4	TGCGCCAGCAGCCAAGAGGGACAGGTAAACCGTGAAAAACTGTTTTTT	CASSQEGQVNREKLFF
TRBD2	TRBV20-1	few	TRBJ2-2	TGCAGTGCGATACTAGCGGGGGGGCACCCCGGGGAGCTGTTTTTT	CSAILAGGHPGELFF
NA	TRBV7-2	NA	TRBJ2-5	TGTGCCAGCAGCTTCCAGAGGGTCGGGTTAGGAGAGACCCAGTACTTC	CASSFQRVGLGETQYF
NA	TRBV10-3	NA	TRBJ2-1	TGTGCCATCAGCGCCGGGGTCAACAATGAGCAGTTCTTC	CAISAGVNNEQFF
NA	TRBV10-3	few	TRBJ1-2	TGTGCCATCAGTGTGTCGGGCCGAGAAAACTATGGCTACACCTTC	CAISVSGRENYGYTF
NA	TRBV14	few	TRBJ2-5	TGTGCCAGCAGCCTCGAGTGGTGGGGGCCAAAAAAGACCCAGTACTTC	CASSLEWWGPKKTQYF
NA	TRBV5-1	many	TRBJ2-5	TGCGCCAGCAGCTTGGAAGGACAGAAAGAGACCCAGTACTTC	CASSLEGQKETQYF
NA	TRBV20-1	NA	TRBJ1-2	TGCAGTGCCCCCTCCTCTGGTGGTGGCTACACCTTC	CSAPSSGGGYTF
NA	TRBV12-3/TRBV12-4	many	TRBJ2-2	TGTGCCAGCAGTTTAGCGTCCACCGGGGAGCTGTTTTTT	CASSLASTGELFF
NA	TRBV20-1	NA	TRBJ2-2	TGCAGTGCTAGGACGCTAGCGTCCGGGGAGCTGTTTTTT	CSARTLASGELFF
TRBD1	TRBV5-1	few	TRBJ2-5	TGCGCCAGCAGCTACGGGACAGGGGAGCGGAAGACCCAGTACTTC	CASSYGTGERKTQYF
NA	TRBV20-1	NA	TRBJ2-3	TGCAGTGCTAGAGCTCAGGGGCGTGGCACAGATACGCAGTATTTT	CSARAQGRGTDTQYF
TRBD2	TRBV5-1	many	TRBJ2-7	TGCGCCAGCAGCGAAATGGAGCTAGCGGGGGCCTACGAGCAGTACTTC	CASSEMELAGAYEQYF
NA	TRBV7-2	few	TRBJ2-5	TGTGCCAGCAGCTTAGGGTTCGGCCCTGGGGTGGAGACCCAGTACTTC	CASSLGFGPGVETQYF
NA	TRBV20-1	NA	TRBJ1-5	TGCAGTGCTGGAGGACAGCATAGCAATCAGCCCCAGCATTTT	CSAGGQHSNQPQHF
NA	TRBV9	NA	TRBJ2-1	TGTGCCAGCAGCGTAGGTTCTGGGGGCCACAATGAGCAGTTCTTC	CASSVGSGGHNEQFF
NA	TRBV4-2	NA	TRBJ2-1	TGTGCCAGCAGCCAAGTTGAGCCCGGAGACAATGAGCAGTTCTTC	CASSQVEPGDNEQFF
TRBD1	TRBV5-1	many	TRBJ2-1	TGCGCCAGCAGCTTGGGGGACAGGGACTACAATGAGCAGTTCTTC	CASSLGDRDYNEQFF
NA	TRBV5-5	few	TRBJ1-1	TGTGCCAGCAGCTTGGCCGAGGCGAACACTGAAGCTTTCTTT	CASSLAEANTEAFF
TRBD1	TRBV5-1	NA	TRBJ2-3	TGCGCCAGCAGCCCGATAGGACAGGGAGGAACAGATACGCAGTATTTT	CASSPIGQGGTDTQYF
TRBD1	TRBV7-2	NA	TRBJ1-2	TGTGCCAGCGGGGACAGGAGTTACTATGGCTACACCTTC	CASGDRSYYGYTF
NA	TRBV9	few	TRBJ1-1	TGTGCCAGCTCTCGAGTTCCGGAAGAGTACACTGAAGCTTTCTTT	CASSRVPEEYTEAFF
TRBD1	TRBV3-1	NA	TRBJ1-3	TGTGCCAGCAACCCGGGACAGGGGGGATCTGCCATATATTTT	CASNPGQGGSAIYF
NA	TRBV15	few	TRBJ2-6	TGTGCCACCAGCAGAGTAGGGGCGGGGGCCAACGTCCTGACTTTC	CATSRVGAGANVLTF
NA	TRBV5-1	NA	TRBJ1-2	TGCGCCAGCAGCTTGAGGGATGAGGATGGCTACACCTTC	CASSLRDEDGYTF
NA	TRBV5-6	few	TRBJ1-2	TGTGCCAGCAGCGATGGACAGTCTGCAGGTGGCTACACCTTC	CASSDGQSAGGYTF
TRBD1	TRBV12-3/TRBV12-4	NA	TRBJ2-3	TGTGCCAGCAGTACTACAGGGGGCTATACGCAGTATTTT	CASSTTGGYTQYF
TRBD1	TRBV11-2	few	TRBJ1-1	TGTGCCAGCAGCCCCGGACAGGGTGCTGAAGCTTTCTTT	CASSPGQGAEAFF
NA	TRBV29-1	NA	TRBJ1-2	TGCAGCGTTTCCCGGGACCCGAGGGTTGGCTACACCTTC	CSVSRDPRVGYTF
NA	TRBV7-2	few	TRBJ1-1	TGTGCCAGCAGCCCAGGGACGGGGAGGACCACTGAAGCTTTCTTT	CASSPGTGRTTEAFF
NA	TRBV27	many	TRBJ2-2	TGTGCCAGCAGGGGGGGTAATACCGGGGAGCTGTTTTTT	CASRGGNTGELFF
NA	TRBV2	NA	TRBJ2-2	TGTGCCAGCACCTCTGGCGGAACCGGGGAGCTGTTTTTT	CASTSGGTGELFF
NA	TRBV29-1	NA	TRBJ2-5	TGCAGCGTTTCCCGGCGAGGGGAGACCCAGTACTTC	CSVSRRGETQYF